The 31 T cell receptor beta chains reported below all come from one sample, sequenced in a study of blood T cell repertoires in COVID-19. Sequencing used immunoSEQ multiplex PCR; TCRdb keeps in-frame clones, though not all of them. The data show about 170,000 clones, with 70% to 90% seen just once and around 0.77% held by the top ten. Sequenced input: PBMCs or T cells enriched from blood (not recorded which). These receptors were taken from a woman aged 18-29 years who had recovered from COVID-19.

The gene calls are TRBV11-3 and TRBJ2-5, with 7 bases identical to TRBD1. The CDR3 length is 15 residues. Germline values: CDR1 SGHNT, CDR2 YENEEA. The V gene end was trimmed by 4 bases and the J gene end by 1 base; junction bases not matched to a gene: 6. DNA for the CDR3: TGTGCCAGCAGCTCCGGGACAGCGTTCCAAGAGACCCAGTACTTC. Its protein product is CASSSGTAFQETQYF.

A single count supports this clone. This rearrangement joins TRBV3-1 (or the pseudogene TRBV3-2) to TRBJ2-6; D possibly corresponds to TRBD2 (6 bases). Looked up from germline, CDR1 is LGHDT and CDR2 is YNNKEL (reference sequence). V was trimmed by 3 bases and J by 2 bases, leaving 17 bases between them. This CDR3 is 18 amino acids long. CDR3 coding DNA: TGTGCCAGCAGCCATTGGGTACCGGGGGACGCTGGGGCCAACGTCCTGACTTTC. Translating gives CASSHWVPGDAGANVLTF.

This chain joins TRBV4-1 and TRBJ2-1; 7 bases align to TRBD1. The CDR3 extends over 16 amino acids. Per germline, CDR1 MGHRA and CDR2 YSYEKL. V lost 3 bases, J lost 0 bases, and 5 bases stayed unmatched. CDR3 coding DNA: TGCGCCAGCAGCCAGTCAGGGGGAAGCTCCTACAATGAGCAGTTCTTC. Residues: CASSQSGGSSYNEQFF.

This chain uses TRBV11-2 with TRBJ2-7; TRBD2 is a possible D gene (6 bases). V was cut by 1 base and J by 2 bases, with 9 bases left in between. The germline V gene encodes CDR1 SGHAT and CDR2 FQNNGV. The CDR3 has 14 amino acids. CDR3 protein: CASSLGLGTYEQYF. CDR3 nucleotide sequence: TGTGCCAGCAGCTTAGGACTAGGAACCTACGAGCAGTACTTC.

CDR3 sequence: CASSLTRGADTQYF. The CDR3 DNA is TGTGCCAGTAGCCTAACGCGGGGCGCCGATACGCAGTATTTT. The chain is built from TRBV19 and TRBJ2-3; a possible D gene is TRBD2 (6 bases). The CDR3 is 14 amino acids. Trimming stripped 6 bases from V and 6 bases from J, with 16 bases between. CDR1 is LNHDA, CDR2 SQIVND, per germline (reference sequence).

The chain has TRBV6-1 and TRBJ1-3; 8 bases agree with TRBD1. The CDR3 consists of 16 residues. CDR1 and CDR2 (germline): MNHNS, SASEGT. V was clipped by 4 bases and J by 0 bases; unmatched bases: 5. Here the CDR3 reads CASSAGQAYSGNTIYF. CDR3 nucleotides: TGTGCCAGCAGTGCGGGACAGGCTTACTCTGGAAACACCATATATTTT.

The rearrangement uses TRBV5-4 and TRBJ2-7, with D unclear. Trimming pared 2 bases from V and 6 bases from J, leaving 12 bases between. Germline CDR1 is SGHNT and CDR2 is YYREEE (reference sequence). The CDR3 runs 13 residues. CDR3 bases: TGTGCCAGCAGCTTTGGAGATCCGGGCGAGCAGTACTTC. It codes for CASSFGDPGEQYF.

This clone appeared a single time. This rearrangement joins TRBV25-1 to TRBJ2-5, with D perhaps matching TRBD1 (5 bases). Deletions cut 1 base from V and 3 bases from J, with 12 bases between. Germline V gene data show CDR1 as MGHDK and CDR2 as SYGVNS. This CDR3 region has 15 residues. CDR3 amino acids: CASSEWGGKKETQYF. The CDR3 DNA reads as TGTGCCAGCAGTGAATGGGGCGGAAAGAAAGAGACCCAGTACTTC.

This clone occurred once. The V gene is TRBV19, the J gene TRBJ2-3; 10 bases map to TRBD2. J lost 5 bases, V lost 7 bases, and 9 bases had no gene match. Germline CDR1 LNHDA, CDR2 SQIVND (reference sequence). There are 15 residues in the CDR3. CDR3 nucleotide sequence: TGTGCCAGTACGGCGCTAGCGGGAGTGGGAGATACGCAGTATTTT. Its translation is CASTALAGVGDTQYF.

The chain combines TRBV14 with TRBJ2-2; 10 nucleotides agree with TRBD2. The CDR3 is 18 amino acids. Germline CDR1 SGHDN, CDR2 FVKESK. The V segment lost 5 bases and the J segment 5 bases; nucleotides outside the gene matches: 14. CDR3 residues: CASSAYGASGRYTGELFF. In nucleotides, the CDR3 is TGTGCCAGCAGCGCCTACGGCGCTAGCGGGAGATATACCGGGGAGCTGTTTTTT. Combining the CDR3 with reference TRBV14 and TRBJ2-2 gives the whole variable domain EAGVTQFPSHSVIEKGQTVTLRCDPISGHDNLYWYRRVMGKEIKFLLHFVKESKQDESGMPNNRFLAERTGGTYSTLKVQPAELEDSGVYFCASSAYGASGRYTGELFFGEGSRLTVL.

The chain recombines TRBV7-6 with TRBJ2-1, with TRBD1 as a possible D gene (6 bases). V lost 5 bases to trimming and J lost 9 bases, with 23 bases between them. Germline loops: CDR1 SGHVS, CDR2 FNYEAQ. The CDR3 is 16 residues long. CDR3 amino acids: CASSPQDVGEGGEQFF. As DNA, the CDR3 is TGTGCCAGCAGCCCCCAGGACGTGGGGGAAGGGGGTGAGCAGTTCTTC.

This clone has a handful of counts. This chain joins TRBV27 and TRBJ2-3, with TRBD2 as a possible D gene (6 bases). The CDR3 is 17 amino acids. Germline V lookup: CDR1 MNHEY, CDR2 SMNVEV (reference sequence). Trimming left V 2 bases short and J 1 base short, with 16 bases between. The CDR3 coding sequence is TGTGCCAGCAGTTTAGGCCCCCGGGGAGGCGGCACAGATACGCAGTATTTT. Residues: CASSLGPRGGGTDTQYF.

This rearrangement joins TRBV2 to TRBJ2-2, with a possible D match to TRBD1 (5 bases). V dropped 8 bases and J dropped 0 bases, with 13 bases sitting between them. This CDR3 spans 15 amino acids. From germline, CDR1 is SNHLY and CDR2 FYNNEI. CDR3 bases: TGTGCCAGCCAGGGCACTAACGCGAACACCGGGGAGCTGTTTTTT. Protein: CASQGTNANTGELFF.

The V gene is TRBV4-2, the J gene TRBJ2-5; D possibly corresponds to TRBD2 (6 bases). Per germline, CDR1 LGHNA and CDR2 YNFKEQ. The CDR3 has 19 amino acids. The germline V and J ends were trimmed by 0 bases and 2 bases, with 22 bases remaining between them. The CDR3 loop is CASSQDPFTVWEEQETQYF. CDR3 DNA: TGTGCCAGCAGCCAAGATCCCTTTACGGTGTGGGAGGAACAAGAGACCCAGTACTTC.

The chain recombines TRBV7-9 with TRBJ2-5; 7 bases are shared with TRBD1. This CDR3 has 14 amino acids. The germline CDR1 and CDR2 sequences are SEHNR and FQNEAQ (reference sequence). V trimming: 5 bases; J trimming: 5 bases; junction bases outside the gene matches: 8. CDR3 protein: CASSRQQGWETQYF. DNA for the CDR3: TGTGCCAGCAGCCGGCAACAGGGGTGGGAGACCCAGTACTTC.

The gene calls are TRBV9 and TRBJ1-3; D might be TRBD1 (5 bases). The CDR3 spans 11 residues. V shed 4 bases and J shed 9 bases, with 8 bases lying between them. Germline-derived CDR1 and CDR2 are SGDLS and YYNGEE. CDR3 amino acids: CASSNQGTIYF. As DNA, the CDR3 is TGTGCCAGCAGCAACCAGGGCACCATATATTTT.

The chain employs TRBV28 and TRBJ2-5, with 7 nucleotides matching TRBD1. The V gene's germline CDR1 is MDHEN and CDR2 SYDVKM. CDR3 length: 18 amino acids. Trimming cost V 6 bases and J 4 bases; bases outside gene matches: 20. The CDR3 region is CASRPFPDRWYQGETQYF. DNA of the CDR3: TGTGCCAGCAGACCCTTCCCGGACAGGTGGTACCAGGGAGAGACCCAGTACTTC.

The gene calls are TRBV30 and TRBJ1-2; 7 nucleotides agree with TRBD1. Germline lookup yields CDR1 GTSNPN and CDR2 SVGIG (reference sequence). The CDR3 loop spans 13 amino acids. V shed 3 bases and J 8 bases; nucleotides not matched to a gene: 9. This CDR3 reads CAWRSDRLKGYTF. CDR3 DNA sequence: TGTGCCTGGAGGTCGGACAGGCTCAAAGGCTACACCTTC.

The chain combines TRBV28 with TRBJ2-7, with a weak D call TRBD1 (6 bases). V was pared by 8 bases and J by 0 bases, with 14 bases between. The germline gives CDR1 MDHEN, CDR2 SYDVKM. The CDR3 has 14 amino acids. CDR3 amino acids: CASHTRGGSYEQYF. In DNA, the CDR3 is TGTGCCAGCCACACCCGAGGGGGCTCCTACGAGCAGTACTTC.

The V and J genes are TRBV28 and TRBJ2-1, with unresolved D. From germline, CDR1 is MDHEN and CDR2 SYDVKM. V dropped 5 bases and J dropped 0 bases, with 14 bases sitting between them. The CDR3 runs 16 residues. CDR3 in DNA: TGTGCCAGCAGTCTCCTAGGTGTCAGCTCCTACAATGAGCAGTTCTTC. This codes for CASSLLGVSSYNEQFF. The full variable domain, rest sourced from reference TRBV28 and TRBJ2-1, is DVKVTQSSRYLVKRTGEKVFLECVQDMDHENMFWYRQDPGLGLRLIYFSYDVKMKEKGDIPEGYSVSREKKERFSLILESASTNQTSMYLCASSLLGVSSYNEQFFGPGTRLTVL.

The V and J genes are TRBV28 and TRBJ2-1; weak D call: TRBD2 (5 bases). Trimming removed 6 bases at V and 8 bases at J, with 11 bases between. The CDR3 consists of 12 residues. Germline V gives CDR1 MDHEN, CDR2 SYDVKM. The CDR3 protein is CASRLAGDEQFF. The CDR3 DNA is TGTGCCAGCAGGCTAGCTGGCGATGAGCAGTTCTTC.

The chain joins TRBV27 to TRBJ2-3, with 7 bases aligning to TRBD1. V lost 6 bases and J lost 3; bases outside the gene matches: 12. This CDR3 has 16 residues. The germline V gene encodes CDR1 MNHEY and CDR2 SMNVEV (reference sequence). CDR3 coding DNA: TGTGCCAGCAGCTCCACGGAACAGGGGAAAACAGATACGCAGTATTTT. It translates to CASSSTEQGKTDTQYF.

This chain connects TRBV6-5 to TRBJ2-1, with 7 nucleotides matching TRBD1. The V gene end was trimmed by 4 bases and the J gene end by 6 bases; junction bases not matched to a gene: 9. From germline, CDR1 is MNHEY and CDR2 SVGAGI. This CDR3 has 15 amino acids. The CDR3 here is CASSSVHRGINEQFF. CDR3 sequence (DNA): TGTGCCAGCAGTTCGGTCCACAGGGGTATCAATGAGCAGTTCTTC.

CDR3 in amino acids: CASSFSAGGPATGELFF. CDR3 in DNA: TGTGCCAGCAGCTTTTCAGCGGGAGGGCCGGCCACCGGGGAGCTGTTTTTT. This chain links TRBV7-8 with TRBJ2-2, with 10 bases lining up with TRBD2. V lost 3 bases, J lost 4 bases, and 8 bases stayed unmatched. The CDR3 is 17 amino acids. CDR1 and CDR2 from the germline V gene are SGHVS and FQNEAQ.

CDR3 in amino acids: CASSSGTFGNTIYF. The CDR3 DNA sequence: TGTGCCAGCAGCTCAGGGACTTTTGGAAACACCATATATTTT. The gene calls are TRBV5-6 and TRBJ1-3; the D gene is possibly TRBD1 (5 bases). CDR3 length equals 14 residues. The ends were cut back, 3 bases at V and 3 bases at J, with 10 bases in the middle. Germline V CDR1 and CDR2: SGHDT, YYEEEE.

The chain joins TRBV9 to TRBJ1-1; D call uncertain. Germline V gene data show CDR1 as SGDLS and CDR2 as YYNGEE. Between the trimmed V and J ends, which lost 0 bases and 5 bases, there was a span of 11 bases. CDR3 length: 14 residues. DNA of the CDR3: TGTGCCAGCAGCGTAGACTCTTACGGGACTGAAGCTTTCTTT. Translated, it gives CASSVDSYGTEAFF.

The chain employs TRBV4-1 and TRBJ2-7; no clear D. The length of the CDR3 is 14 residues. The V end was cut by 5 bases, the J end by 0 bases, with 11 bases between. The germline V gene encodes CDR1 MGHRA and CDR2 YSYEKL. The CDR3 region is CASSYQVSSYEQYF. The CDR3 DNA follows: TGCGCCAGCAGCTACCAGGTCAGCTCCTACGAGCAGTACTTC.

In nucleotides, the CDR3 is TGTGCCAGCAGCGATCTAAGTGGCGAGCAGTACTTC. Encoded protein: CASSDLSGEQYF. The chain joins TRBV3-1 (or the pseudogene TRBV3-2) to TRBJ2-7; no firm D call. The CDR3 covers 12 residues. Germline assignment: CDR1 LGHDT and CDR2 YNNKEL (reference sequence). Trimming left V 5 bases short and J 6 bases short, with 11 bases between.

The genes are TRBV19 and TRBJ2-7; TRBD1 matches 9 bases. V trimming: 5 bases; J trimming: 2 bases; junction bases outside the gene matches: 7. Germline CDR1 and CDR2: LNHDA and SQIVND (reference sequence). CDR3 length equals 15 residues. The chain's CDR3 is CASSLRDRAPYEQYF. For the CDR3, the DNA is TGTGCCAGTAGTTTGAGGGACAGGGCCCCCTACGAGCAGTACTTC.

This clone appeared a single time. The chain carries TRBV28 and TRBJ2-7, with D maybe TRBD1 (6 bases). There are 13 residues in the CDR3. Per the germline V gene, CDR1 is MDHEN and CDR2 is SYDVKM. V was pared by 4 bases and J by 2 bases, with 9 bases between. The CDR3 DNA follows: TGTGCCAGCAGTTCCAGGGGTCCCTACGAGCAGTACTTC. It specifies CASSSRGPYEQYF. The variable domain in full, completed from reference TRBV28 and TRBJ2-7, reads DVKVTQSSRYLVKRTGEKVFLECVQDMDHENMFWYRQDPGLGLRLIYFSYDVKMKEKGDIPEGYSVSREKKERFSLILESASTNQTSMYLCASSSRGPYEQYFGPGTRLTVT.

A single count supports this clone. This chain joins TRBV25-1 and TRBJ1-2, with D perhaps TRBD1 (6 bases). This CDR3 is 17 amino acids long. V was pared by 4 bases and J by 0 bases, with 18 bases between. CDR1 is MGHDK, CDR2 SYGVNS, per germline. CDR3 protein: CASSARDKPPSNYGYTF. The DNA of the CDR3 is TGTGCCAGCAGTGCCCGGGACAAACCCCCTTCTAACTATGGCTACACCTTC.